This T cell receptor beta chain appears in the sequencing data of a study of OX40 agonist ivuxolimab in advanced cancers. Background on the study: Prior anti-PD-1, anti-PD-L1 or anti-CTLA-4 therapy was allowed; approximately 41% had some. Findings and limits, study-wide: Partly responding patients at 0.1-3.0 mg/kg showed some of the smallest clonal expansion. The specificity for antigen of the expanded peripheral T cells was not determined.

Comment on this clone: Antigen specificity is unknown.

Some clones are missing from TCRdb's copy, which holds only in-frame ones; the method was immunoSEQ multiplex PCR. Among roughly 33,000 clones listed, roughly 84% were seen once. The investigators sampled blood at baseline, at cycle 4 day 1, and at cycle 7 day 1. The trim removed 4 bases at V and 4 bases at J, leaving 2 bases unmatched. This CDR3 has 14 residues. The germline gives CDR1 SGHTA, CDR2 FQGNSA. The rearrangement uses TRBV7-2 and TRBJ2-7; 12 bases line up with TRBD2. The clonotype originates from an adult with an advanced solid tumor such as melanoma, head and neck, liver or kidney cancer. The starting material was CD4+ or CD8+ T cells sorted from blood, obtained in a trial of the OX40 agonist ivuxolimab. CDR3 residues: CASSSTSGRYEQYF. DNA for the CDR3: TGTGCCAGCAGCTCGACTAGCGGGAGATACGAGCAGTACTTC. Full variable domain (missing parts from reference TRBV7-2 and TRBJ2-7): GAGVSQSPSNKVTEKGKDVELRCDPISGHTALYWYRQSLGQGLEFLIYFQGNSAPDKSGLPSDRFSAERTGGSVSTLTIQRTQQEDSAVYLCASSSTSGRYEQYFGPGTRLTVT.